Listed below are T cell receptor beta chains from one sample, sequenced in a study of T cell responses to AZD1222 COVID-19 vaccine. Profiling relied on immunoSEQ multiplex PCR, and the TCRdb table lists in-frame clones only, not all of them. The sample has about 160,000 clones, more than 90% seen once. Sequenced material: peripheral blood, taken 28 days after the second AZD1222 dose. Every receptor here comes from an adult who received the AZD1222 COVID-19 vaccine. The CDR3 runs from the conserved cysteine through the conserved F or W. D genes are given only for firm matches. Size values are once, few and many counts, or a class for expanded clones, and some rows have none.

D gene	J gene	V gene	clone size	CDR3 DNA	CDR3 protein
TRBD2	TRBJ2-1	TRBV3-1/TRBV3-2	.	TGTGCCAGCAGCCAAGATCGAGCGGGAGGGGAGCCGGGTGTGGATGAGCAGTTCTTC	CASSQDRAGGEPGVDEQFF
.	TRBJ1-4	TRBV6-2/TRBV6-3	.	TGTGCCAGCAGCCCACCCAGACTCGGGACCGCCGACCACTTGGAAAAACTGTTTTTT	CASSPPRLGTADHLEKLFF
TRBD2	TRBJ2-2	TRBV9	.	TGTGCCAGCAGGCCTAGCGGATCCGGGGAGCTGTTTTTT	CASRPSGSGELFF
.	TRBJ1-3	TRBV6-5	.	TGTGCCAGCAGTACAACCATGGGAAACACCATATATTTT	CASSTTMGNTIYF
.	TRBJ2-7	TRBV15	.	TGTGCCACCAGCACTGTCCTCGCCTACGAGCAGTACTTC	CATSTVLAYEQYF
.	TRBJ1-2	TRBV27	few	TGTGCCAGCAGTTTCGGAGACAGACTTGGCTACACCTTC	CASSFGDRLGYTF
.	TRBJ1-2	TRBV11-2	.	TGTGCCAGCAGCTTAGAGGGCAGTAACTATGGCTACACCTTC	CASSLEGSNYGYTF
.	TRBJ2-6	TRBV6-2/TRBV6-3	.	TGTGCCAGCAGTTTCGTAGACTCTGGGGCCAACGTCCTGACTTTC	CASSFVDSGANVLTF
.	TRBJ1-3	TRBV3-1/TRBV3-2	once	TGTGCCAGCAGCCAAGGCGTTGGGTACTCTGGAAACACCATATATTTT	CASSQGVGYSGNTIYF
.	TRBJ1-1	TRBV18	.	TGTGCCAGCTCACCACCAGGGGGTACTGAAGCTTTCTTT	CASSPPGGTEAFF
.	TRBJ1-2	TRBV4-1	.	TGCGCCAGCAGCCAAGAGGGACGGGCCTATGGCTACACCTTC	CASSQEGRAYGYTF
TRBD1	TRBJ2-7	TRBV7-2	few	TGTGCCAGCAGCTTCTACAGGGGAAGCTCCTACGAGCAGTACTTC	CASSFYRGSSYEQYF
TRBD1	TRBJ1-5	TRBV6-2/TRBV6-3	.	TGTGCCAGCAGTTGGACAGGGTTTGATCAGCCCCAGCATTTT	CASSWTGFDQPQHF
.	TRBJ1-2	TRBV5-1	.	TGCGCCAGTTCCGTCGGGCCGGAGCATTATGGCTACACCTTC	CASSVGPEHYGYTF
.	TRBJ1-6	TRBV2	.	TGTGCCAGCATTAGTCCCAGGGATTCACCCCTCCACTTT	CASISPRDSPLHF
TRBD1	TRBJ1-3	TRBV19	.	TGTGCCAGTATGAACAGGGGGTTGGGAAACACCATATATTTT	CASMNRGLGNTIYF
TRBD2	TRBJ2-7	TRBV3-1/TRBV3-2	.	TGTGCCAGCAGCCAAGACGGGACTAGCGGGAGATACGAGCAGTACTTC	CASSQDGTSGRYEQYF
TRBD1	TRBJ2-5	TRBV5-4	.	TGTGCCAGCAGCTTGGCCTTGGAGACAGGGGGCCAAGAGACCCAGTACTTC	CASSLALETGGQETQYF
TRBD1	TRBJ2-3	TRBV28	.	TGTGCCCTCTTTCCGGACAGGGTCACAGATACGCAGTATTTT	CALFPDRVTDTQYF
.	TRBJ1-1	TRBV7-6	.	TGTGCCAGCAGCCTAGGGGGGGCCCCGGCTTTCTTT	CASSLGGAPAFF
.	TRBJ1-2	TRBV5-1	.	TGCGCCAGCAGCTTGGTTTTGACAGAGGGCTATGGCTACACCTTC	CASSLVLTEGYGYTF
.	TRBJ1-4	TRBV19	.	TGTGCCAGTAAGGGATTTAATGAAAAACTGTTTTTT	CASKGFNEKLFF
TRBD2	TRBJ2-1	TRBV9	.	TGTGCCACCGAGCCTAGCGGGAGCTCCTACAATGAGCAGTTCTTC	CATEPSGSSYNEQFF
TRBD2	TRBJ2-3	TRBV6-2/TRBV6-3	once	TGTGCCAGCAGTTATGGCGGGAGCGACACAGATACGCAGTATTTT	CASSYGGSDTDTQYF
TRBD2	TRBJ2-1	TRBV4-3	.	TGCGCCAGCAGCCAAGTTCATAATGCCCTAGCGGGAGATTACAATGAGCAGTTCTTC	CASSQVHNALAGDYNEQFF
.	TRBJ2-3	TRBV3-1/TRBV3-2	.	TGTGCCAGCAGCCACAGAGGGGATACGCAGTATTTT	CASSHRGDTQYF
.	TRBJ2-7	TRBV5-5	.	TGTGCCAGCGTCCCTTTTGGCCTCCCCTACGAGCAGTACTTC	CASVPFGLPYEQYF
.	TRBJ1-5	TRBV5-1	.	TGCGCCAGCAGCTTTACTATCAATCAGCCCCAGCATTTT	CASSFTINQPQHF
TRBD2	TRBJ2-2	TRBV7-3	.	TGTGCCAGCAGCATAGCTAGCGGTAACACCGGGGAGCTGTTTTTT	CASSIASGNTGELFF
.	TRBJ1-6	TRBV28	.	TGTGCCAGCAGTTTACAGGGGTTGTCACCCCTCCACTTT	CASSLQGLSPLHF
.	TRBJ2-1	TRBV18	once	TGTGCCAGCTCACCAGAAGGGCGCAATGAGCAGTTCTTC	CASSPEGRNEQFF
TRBD2	TRBJ2-5	TRBV5-1	.	TGCGCCAGCAGCTTGGAACTAGCGGGGCAAGAGACCCAGTACTTC	CASSLELAGQETQYF
TRBD1	TRBJ2-7	TRBV7-9	.	TGTGCCAGCAGCGGTACAGGGGCTATAATCTACGAGCAGTACTTC	CASSGTGAIIYEQYF
.	TRBJ2-2	TRBV18	.	TGTGCCAGCTCAGCCGGGTCCCTATACACCGGGGAGCTGTTTTTT	CASSAGSLYTGELFF
TRBD2	TRBJ2-7	TRBV7-8	few	TGTGCCAGCAGCTTCCCGGGACTAGCGGGAGACTACGAGCAGTACTTC	CASSFPGLAGDYEQYF
.	TRBJ2-7	TRBV5-5	.	TGTGCCAGCAGCTTGGAGGGGACGGCTACCTACGAGCAGTACTTC	CASSLEGTATYEQYF
.	TRBJ1-1	TRBV6-2/TRBV6-3	.	TGTGCCAGCAGTTACGCAGGGCGGGACACTGAAGCTTTCTTT	CASSYAGRDTEAFF
.	TRBJ2-7	TRBV18	.	TGTGCCAGCTCACAGAACAGGGATAGGTACGAGCAGTACTTC	CASSQNRDRYEQYF
TRBD1	TRBJ1-2	TRBV2	.	TGTGCCAGCAGTGAAAGACAGGGGGCGTTTGGCTACACCTTC	CASSERQGAFGYTF
.	TRBJ2-7	TRBV7-2	.	TGTGCCAGCAGCTTAGATCTAGCGCTAGCCTACGAGCAGTACTTC	CASSLDLALAYEQYF
.	TRBJ2-7	TRBV24-1	.	TGTGCCACCAGTATAGGGACCTACGAGCAGTACTTC	CATSIGTYEQYF
.	TRBJ2-5	TRBV5-1	.	TGCGCCAGCAGCTTGGGATGGGGGGAGACCCAGTACTTC	CASSLGWGETQYF
TRBD1	TRBJ1-2	TRBV6-2/TRBV6-3	.	TGTGCCAGCAGTTACGGACAGGGGGCCAGGTATGGCTACACCTTC	CASSYGQGARYGYTF
TRBD1	TRBJ2-7	TRBV5-1	few	TGCGCCAGCAGCTCGACAGGGAACTCCCACGAGCAGTACTTC	CASSSTGNSHEQYF
.	TRBJ1-4	TRBV19	.	TGTGCCAGTAGTACCGAAGGGGAAAAACTGTTTTTT	CASSTEGEKLFF
TRBD1	TRBJ2-5	TRBV7-2	.	TGTGCCAGCAGCACCCAGACAGGGGGCCTCCAAGAGACCCAGTACTTC	CASSTQTGGLQETQYF
.	TRBJ2-6	TRBV5-8	once	TGTGCCAGCAGCTTTCGGGTTGGCGTCCTGACTTTC	CASSFRVGVLTF
.	TRBJ2-3	TRBV15	.	TGTGCCACCAGCGCCCGAGCGGCCATCGGAGGAGATACGCAGTATTTT	CATSARAAIGGDTQYF